Listed below are T cell receptor beta chains from one sample, sequenced in a study of CD8 T cells in ankylosing spondylitis. TCRdb recomputed calls from the 5' RACE reads with MiXCR, one row per CDR3 protein. The sample yields about 500,000 distinct CDR3 sequences, 12% seen once. Sequences were obtained from blood, either unsorted or a sorted T cell fraction (not recorded which). The receptors shown here come from a male donor with ankylosing spondylitis. CDR3s include the opening cysteine and the closing phenylalanine or tryptophan. D genes are given only for firm matches. Rows may omit the clone size; those that give it use once, few, many or a size class.

>TRBV12-3/TRBV12-4|-|many|TRBJ2-3
CASSFEAPTDTQYF
TGTGCCAGCAGTTTTGAGGCGCCAACAGATACGCAGTATTTT
>TRBV6-5|-|few|TRBJ1-1
CASSYSAKKGDTEAFF
TGTGCCAGCAGTTACTCGGCCAAAAAGGGGGACACTGAAGCTTTCTTT
>TRBV27|TRBD2|-|TRBJ2-7
CASSPQGLVGEQYF
TGTGCCAGCAGTCCCCAGGGACTAGTTGGCGAGCAGTACTTC
>TRBV24-1|TRBD2|few|TRBJ2-1
CATSDPSGVNSSYNEQFF
TGTGCCACCAGTGACCCTAGCGGGGTTAATAGCTCCTACAATGAGCAGTTCTTC
>TRBV25-1|-|many|TRBJ1-1
CASSEYGTPNTEAFF
TGTGCCAGCAGTGAATACGGGACACCGAACACTGAAGCTTTCTTT
>TRBV20-1|TRBD2|many|TRBJ2-1
CSAPGLARGNEQFF
TGCAGTGCCCCCGGACTAGCAAGGGGTAATGAGCAGTTCTTC
>TRBV11-2|TRBD1|many|TRBJ1-6
CASSSGQGSSYNSPLHF
TGTGCCAGCAGCTCCGGACAGGGGAGCTCCTATAATTCACCCCTCCACTTT
>TRBV5-1|-|many|TRBJ2-2
CASRVGLTTGELFF
TGCGCCAGCAGAGTCGGACTCACCACCGGGGAGCTGTTTTTT
>TRBV20-1|TRBD2|-|TRBJ2-5
CSAIGLAGGPQETQYF
TGCAGTGCTATAGGGCTAGCGGGAGGGCCCCAAGAGACCCAGTACTTC
>TRBV4-2|-|-|TRBJ1-5
CASSQAGGTNQPQHF
TGTGCCAGCAGCCAAGCTGGGGGGACCAATCAGCCCCAGCATTTT
>TRBV11-2|TRBD1|-|TRBJ1-2
CASSPITGAFLYGYTF
TGTGCCAGCAGCCCAATAACAGGGGCTTTCCTCTATGGCTACACCTTC
>TRBV12-3/TRBV12-4|TRBD2|-|TRBJ2-2
CVSSLGLANTGELFF
TGTGTCAGCAGTTTAGGACTAGCGAACACCGGGGAGCTGTTTTTT
>TRBV20-1|TRBD1|few|TRBJ1-1
CSAQGGDYLNTEAFF
TGCAGTGCCCAGGGGGGGGACTATTTGAACACTGAAGCTTTCTTT
>TRBV7-6|-|few|TRBJ2-3
CASTLFGSTDTQYF
TGTGCCAGCACCCTTTTCGGGAGCACAGATACGCAGTATTTT
>TRBV10-2|-|-|TRBJ1-2
CASSRESESNYGYTF
TGCGCCAGCAGTAGAGAGTCAGAGTCTAACTATGGCTACACCTTC
>TRBV20-1|-|-|TRBJ1-1
CSASRRTNTEAFF
TGCAGTGCTAGCCGAAGAACTAACACTGAAGCTTTCTTT
>TRBV20-1|-|-|TRBJ1-2
CSALSDSLGGYTF
TGCAGTGCCCTTTCGGACAGTTTAGGTGGCTACACCTTC
>TRBV6-1|-|-|TRBJ2-3
CASSRPVSGADTQYF
TGTGCCAGCAGTAGACCGGTTTCGGGGGCGGATACGCAGTATTTT